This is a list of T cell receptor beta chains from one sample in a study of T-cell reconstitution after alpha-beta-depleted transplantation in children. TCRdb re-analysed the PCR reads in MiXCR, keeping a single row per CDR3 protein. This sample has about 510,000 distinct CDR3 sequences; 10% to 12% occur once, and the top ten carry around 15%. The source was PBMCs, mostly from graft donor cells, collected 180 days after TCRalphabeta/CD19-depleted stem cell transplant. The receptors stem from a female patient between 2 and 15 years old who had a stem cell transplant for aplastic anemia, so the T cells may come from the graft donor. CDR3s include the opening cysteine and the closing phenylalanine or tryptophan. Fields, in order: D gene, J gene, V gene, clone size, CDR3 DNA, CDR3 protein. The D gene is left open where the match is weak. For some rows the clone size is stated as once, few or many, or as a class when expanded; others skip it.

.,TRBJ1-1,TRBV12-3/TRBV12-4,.,TGTGCCAGCAGTCCCCCCACAGGCCCCCCCACCCCTGAAGCTTTCTTT,CASSPPTGPPTPEAFF
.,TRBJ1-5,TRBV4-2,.,TGTGCCAGCAGCCAAGTTTCGGTGGGGGGTCAGCCCCAGCATTTT,CASSQVSVGGQPQHF
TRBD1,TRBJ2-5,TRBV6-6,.,TGTGCCAGCAGATACAGGGGCGTGGAGACCCAGTACTTC,CASRYRGVETQYF
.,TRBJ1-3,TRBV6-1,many,TGTGCCAGCAGTCCCTTGGACACCATATATTTT,CASSPLDTIYF
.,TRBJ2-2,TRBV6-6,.,TGTGCCAGTCGGACACCGAACACCGGGGAGCTGTTTTTT,CASRTPNTGELFF
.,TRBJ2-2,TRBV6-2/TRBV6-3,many,TGTGCCAGCAGTTACCCACCGAACACCGGGGAGCTGTTTTTT,CASSYPPNTGELFF
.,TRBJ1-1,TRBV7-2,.,TGTGCCAGTATGGGGGGGGGCAGCGGCACTGAAGCTTTCTTT,CASMGGGSGTEAFF
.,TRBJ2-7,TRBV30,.,TGTGCCTGGACCCCGGGAGAAGGCGAGCAGTACTTC,CAWTPGEGEQYF
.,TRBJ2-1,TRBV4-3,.,TGCGCCAGCAGCCAAGATGGGGCCAGGGGGAGGTCTCTGTTCTTC,CASSQDGARGRSLFF
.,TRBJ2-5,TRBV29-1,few,TGCAGCGAACCAACGGAAGGAGGCGAGACCCAGTACTTC,CSEPTEGGETQYF
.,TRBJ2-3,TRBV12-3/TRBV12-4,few,TGTGCCACCACCTATGGCCGGGGGGACAGGAGCACAGATACGCAGTATTTT,CATTYGRGDRSTDTQYF
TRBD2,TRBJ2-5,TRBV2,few,TGTGCCAGCAGTGAGTTGCGACTAGCGGGATTGGGTCCCCAAGAGACCCAGTACTTC,CASSELRLAGLGPQETQYF
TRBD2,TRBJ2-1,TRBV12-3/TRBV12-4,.,TGTGCCAGCAGTTTAGCGCGACTAGCGGGTGCCTACAATGAGCAGTTCTTC,CASSLARLAGAYNEQFF
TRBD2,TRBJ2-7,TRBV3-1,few,TGTGCCAGCAGCCAGCCCTTAACTAGCGGGAAATACGAGCAGTACTTC,CASSQPLTSGKYEQYF
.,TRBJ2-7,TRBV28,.,TGTGCCAGCAGTTTATTCCTGGGACGGTACTACGAGCAGTACTTC,CASSLFLGRYYEQYF
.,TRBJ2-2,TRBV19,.,TGTGCCAGTTCTCTCCCCCGGCTGCTCACCGGGGAGCTGTTTTTT,CASSLPRLLTGELFF
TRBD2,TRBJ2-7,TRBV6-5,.,TGTGCCAGCAGTTACTTTCCTAGCGGGAGCTCCTACGAGCAGTACTTC,CASSYFPSGSSYEQYF
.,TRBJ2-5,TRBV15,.,TGTGCCACCAGCAGAGATCCTAGGACAGCCTCCCACAACTTC,CATSRDPRTASHNF
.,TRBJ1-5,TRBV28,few,TGTGCCAGCAGTTCACCCGGAGGACCTTATAGCAATCAGCCCCAGCATTTT,CASSSPGGPYSNQPQHF
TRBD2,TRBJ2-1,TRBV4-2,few,TGTGCCAGCAGCCCAGGGCTAGCGGAGGGCAATGAGCAGTTCTTC,CASSPGLAEGNEQFF
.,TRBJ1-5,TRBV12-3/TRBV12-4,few,TGTGCCAGTCGCGGGATCAATAGCAATCAGCCCCAGCATTTT,CASRGINSNQPQHF
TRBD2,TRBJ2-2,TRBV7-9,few,TGTGCCAGCAGCTTAGGACTAGCGCGCACCGGGGAGCTGTTTTTT,CASSLGLARTGELFF
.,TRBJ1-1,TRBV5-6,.,TGTGCCAGCAGCTCCAACAGCGACGAAGCTTTCTTT,CASSSNSDEAFF
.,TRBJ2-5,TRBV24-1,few,TGTGCCACCAGTGATTCAGTGGTACAAGAGACCCAGTACTTC,CATSDSVVQETQYF
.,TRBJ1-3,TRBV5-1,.,TGCGCCAGCAGCGCCAATCCGTCGGGGGGGGCAACTGGAAACACCATATATTTT,CASSANPSGGATGNTIYF
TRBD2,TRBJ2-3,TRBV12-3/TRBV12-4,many,TGTGCCAGCAGAGCCGGGACTATGATGCCGCAGTATTTT,CASRAGTMMPQYF
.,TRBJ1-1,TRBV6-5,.,TGTGCCAGCAGTTCCTCGAGCGGTCCAGGGACGAGAATGAACACTGAAGCTTTCTTT,CASSSSSGPGTRMNTEAFF
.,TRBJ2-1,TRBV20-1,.,TGCAGTGCTAGAGGGAGGAATGAGCAGTTCTTC,CSARGRNEQFF
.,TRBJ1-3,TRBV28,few,TGTGCCAGCGCCCTACTGAGTGGAAACACCATATATTTT,CASALLSGNTIYF
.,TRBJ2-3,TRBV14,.,TGTGCCAGCAGCCAAGAGCTAGGGAGCCGAGATACGCAGTATTTT,CASSQELGSRDTQYF
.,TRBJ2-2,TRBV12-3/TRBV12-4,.,TGTGCCAGCAGTTTACGGGAGCCTAACACCGGGGAGCTGTTTTTT,CASSLREPNTGELFF
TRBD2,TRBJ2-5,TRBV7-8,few,TGTGCCAGCAGCCTCCGGACTAGCGGGAGTGAGACCCAGTACTTC,CASSLRTSGSETQYF
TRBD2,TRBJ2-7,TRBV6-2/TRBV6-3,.,TGTGCCAGCAGTTACTCGCTAGCGGGAGCCGAGCAGTACTTC,CASSYSLAGAEQYF
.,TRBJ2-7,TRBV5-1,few,TGCGCCAGCAGCGGACCCTCCTACGAGCAGTACTTC,CASSGPSYEQYF
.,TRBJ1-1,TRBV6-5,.,TGTGCCAGCAGTTACGGGGGGAGAACTGAAGCTTTCTTT,CASSYGGRTEAFF
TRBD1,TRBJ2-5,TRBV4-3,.,TGCGCCAGCAGCCAAAAGGGACAGGGAGGAGAGACCCAGTACTTC,CASSQKGQGGETQYF
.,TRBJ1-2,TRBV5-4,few,TGTGCCAGCAGCTTGGCCTACGCGGCGCTAGCCCTGGTTAAGCTCCCTCCGGTTGGCTACACCTTC,CASSLAYAALALVKLPPVGYTF
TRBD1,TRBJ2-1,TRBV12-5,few,TGTGCTAGTGGTTTGGACGCCGGGACAGCGGAAAATGAGCAGTTCTTC,CASGLDAGTAENEQFF
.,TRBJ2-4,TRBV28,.,TGTGCCAGCAGTTTCTATGATCGGACCAAAAACATTCAGCACTTC,CASSFYDRTKNIQHF
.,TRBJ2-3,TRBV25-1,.,TGTGCCAGCAGTGAAGGGGACGTGATAGATACGCAGTATTTT,CASSEGDVIDTQYF
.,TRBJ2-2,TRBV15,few,TGTGCCACCAGCAGACTTGGGCCCATCGGGGAGCTGTTTTTT,CATSRLGPIGELFF
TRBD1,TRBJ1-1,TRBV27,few,TGTGCCAGCAGTTCTTGGACAGGGGGTCGAGCTTTCTTT,CASSSWTGGRAFF
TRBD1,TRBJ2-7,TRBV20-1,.,TGCAGTGCTTTCGGGACAGCCTTATCCTACGAGCGGTACTTC,CSAFGTALSYERYF
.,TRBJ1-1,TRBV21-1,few,TGTGCCAGCAGCAAAGGAGGGGGGAAACGGAACACTGAAGCTTTCTTT,CASSKGGGKRNTEAFF
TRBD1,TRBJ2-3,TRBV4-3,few,TGCGCCAGCAGCCAAGATTTGGGGACAGGTACAGATACGCAGTATTTT,CASSQDLGTGTDTQYF
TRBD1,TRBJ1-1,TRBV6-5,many,TGTGCCAGCAGTTACCTCCCAGGGGGCACTGAAGCTTTCTTT,CASSYLPGGTEAFF
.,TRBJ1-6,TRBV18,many,TGTGCCAGCTCACCACCCCAGGGGAGCTCCTATAATTCACCCCTCCACTTT,CASSPPQGSSYNSPLHF
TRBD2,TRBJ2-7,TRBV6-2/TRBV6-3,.,TGTGCCAGTGGAGCATCGGGACTAGCGGACTACGAGCAGTACTTC,CASGASGLADYEQYF
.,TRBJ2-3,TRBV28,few,TGTGCCAGCAGTTTTTTCGGGCTAAGCATAGATACGCAGTATTTT,CASSFFGLSIDTQYF
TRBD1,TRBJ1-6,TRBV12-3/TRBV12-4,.,TGTGCCAGCAGTCGTCCGGGACAGTATAATTCACCCCTCCACTTT,CASSRPGQYNSPLHF
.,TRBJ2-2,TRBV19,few,TGTGCCAGTAGTGACGGGGGTGATCCCGGGGAGCTGTTTTTT,CASSDGGDPGELFF
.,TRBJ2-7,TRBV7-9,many,TGTGCCAGCAGTAAGGTATCCTACGAGCAGTACTTC,CASSKVSYEQYF
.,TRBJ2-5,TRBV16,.,TGTGCCAGCAGCCAATCCGCGATCGGGACAGCGGGGACCCAGTACTTC,CASSQSAIGTAGTQYF
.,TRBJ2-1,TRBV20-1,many,TGCAGTGCTAGGGAAGGGGGGCGCTCCTACAATGAGCAGTTCTTC,CSAREGGRSYNEQFF
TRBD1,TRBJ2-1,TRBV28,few,TGTGCCAGCACCGTAGAGGGACAGCTTGACAATGAGCAGTTCTTC,CASTVEGQLDNEQFF
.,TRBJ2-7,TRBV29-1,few,TGCAGCGTGCCAGGGGGGAACTACGAGCAGTACTTC,CSVPGGNYEQYF
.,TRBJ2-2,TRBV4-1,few,TGCGCCAGCAGCCCGTGGGGGAGCGGGGAGCTGTTTTTT,CASSPWGSGELFF
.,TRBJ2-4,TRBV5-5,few,TGTGCCAGCAGGCAAGGGCTAGCCAAAAACATTCAGTACTTC,CASRQGLAKNIQYF
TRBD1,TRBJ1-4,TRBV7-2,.,TGTGCCAGCAGCTTAACGGGACAGGGGCGCGAAAAACTGTTTTTT,CASSLTGQGREKLFF
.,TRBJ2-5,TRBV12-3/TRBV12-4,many,TGTGCCAGCAGTTTGATGGGGTACCAAGAGACCCAGTACTTC,CASSLMGYQETQYF